Shown below are 20 T cell receptor beta chains from a single sample sequenced in a study of cytomegalovirus exposure and HLA in healthy donors. The PCR ran on 60 Vbeta and 13 Jbeta primers. The protocol was immunoSEQ multiplex PCR, while the TCRdb copy is restricted to in-frame clones and leaves out a portion. The sample comprises 140,000 or so clones, just over 65% of which are singletons, and 6.5% rests with the top ten. Sequencing was carried out using PBMCs. These receptors were taken from a woman aged 55-70 years in good health and CMV-seronegative.

The genes are TRBV7-2 and TRBJ1-3; a possible D gene is TRBD1 (6 bases). Trimming removed 5 bases at V and 4 bases at J, with 15 bases between. CDR1 and CDR2 from the germline V gene are SGHTA and FQGNSA. The CDR3 is 15 amino acids. As DNA, the CDR3 is TGTGCCAGCAGCCCAATCACAGGGATGGGAAACACCATATATTTT. This codes for CASSPITGMGNTIYF.

The rearrangement joins TRBV7-2 to TRBJ1-4, with D possibly matching TRBD1 (5 bases). The V gene lost 2 bases and the J gene lost 5 bases, with 6 bases spanning the gap. CDR3 length: 13 residues. Per the germline V gene, CDR1 is SGHTA and CDR2 is FQGNSA. CDR3 coding DNA: TGTGCCAGCAGCTTAAACAGGAATGAAAAACTGTTTTTT. Protein sequence: CASSLNRNEKLFF. Drawing the rest from reference TRBV7-2 and TRBJ1-4, the complete variable domain is GAGVSQSPSNKVTEKGKDVELRCDPISGHTALYWYRQSLGQGLEFLIYFQGNSAPDKSGLPSDRFSAERTGGSVSTLTIQRTQQEDSAVYLCASSLNRNEKLFFGSGTQLSVL.

The chain is built from TRBV2 and TRBJ2-5; the D is unclear. This CDR3 contains 13 residues. V was clipped by 2 bases and J by 5 bases, with 9 bases between them. CDR1 is SNHLY and CDR2 is FYNNEI in the germline V gene. The CDR3 reads CASSEQPRETQYF. The CDR3 bases are TGTGCCAGCAGTGAACAACCCAGGGAGACCCAGTACTTC.

V gene TRBV18 combines with J gene TRBJ2-5, with 9 positions matching TRBD2. CDR1 KGHSH and CDR2 LQKENI come from the germline V gene. The CDR3 sequence is 15 residues long. After removal of 5 bases from V and 5 bases from J, the junction contained 9 bases not matched to a gene. The CDR3 sequence is CASSTGTSFWETQYF. CDR3 nucleotide sequence: TGTGCCAGCTCAACAGGGACTAGCTTCTGGGAGACCCAGTACTTC.

V usage is TRBV6-1 and J usage is TRBJ2-7; TRBD2 matches 12 bases. V shed 7 bases and J 2 bases; nucleotides not matched to a gene: 6. Germline V lookup: CDR1 MNHNS, CDR2 SASEGT. The CDR3 is made up of 15 amino acids. The CDR3 here is CASNRLAGATYEQYF. CDR3 DNA sequence: TGTGCCAGCAATAGACTAGCGGGGGCGACCTACGAGCAGTACTTC.

This chain connects TRBV4-3 to TRBJ1-2; weak D call: TRBD1 (5 bases). V lost 4 bases to trimming and J lost 5 bases, with 17 bases between them. The CDR3 consists of 15 residues. CDR1 is LGHNA, CDR2 YSLEER, per germline. The CDR3 here is CASSLFITGGYGYTF. In DNA, the CDR3 is TGCGCCAGCAGCCTCTTTATCACGGGGGGTTATGGCTACACCTTC.

This chain links TRBV7-2 with TRBJ1-1, with D possibly matching TRBD1 (5 bases). This CDR3 region has 15 residues. Germline V lookup: CDR1 SGHTA, CDR2 FQGNSA. The V end was cut by 1 base, the J end by 0 bases, with 9 bases between. As DNA, the CDR3 is TGTGCCAGCAGCTTAGACCAGGGCCTGAACACTGAAGCTTTCTTT. Its protein product is CASSLDQGLNTEAFF.

This chain uses TRBV9 with TRBJ2-3; 7 nucleotides match TRBD1. The CDR3 loop spans 16 amino acids. J was trimmed by 0 bases and V by 3 bases; bases with no gene match: 7. Germline CDR1 SGDLS, CDR2 YYNGEE. The CDR3 bases are TGTGCCAGCAGCGCTGAAGGGACAGCTAGCACAGATACGCAGTATTTT. This translates into CASSAEGTASTDTQYF.

The rearrangement joins TRBV5-4 to TRBJ2-1, with D tentatively TRBD1 (6 bases). This CDR3 spans 15 amino acids. Germline lookup yields CDR1 SGHNT and CDR2 YYREEE (reference sequence). V was shortened by 4 bases and J by 0 bases, with 11 bases between the two germline ends. CDR3 loop: CASSPDRSSYNEQFF. The CDR3 DNA sequence: TGTGCCAGCAGCCCGGACAGAAGCTCCTACAATGAGCAGTTCTTC.

This clone was observed a few times. The CDR3 sequence is CASSLGGRQGTNTEAFF. The CDR3 DNA follows: TGCGCCAGCAGCTTGGGGGGGAGACAGGGGACGAACACTGAAGCTTTCTTT. This sequence joins TRBV5-1 and TRBJ1-1; 8 bases are a match to TRBD1. The ends lost 0 bases at V and 1 base at J; junction bases unmatched: 8. The CDR3 is 17 amino acids. Germline CDR1 is SGHRS and CDR2 is YFSETQ. The entire variable domain, with the rest obtained from reference TRBV5-1 and TRBJ1-1, is as follows: KAGVTQTPRYLIKTRGQQVTLSCSPISGHRSVSWYQQTPGQGLQFLFEYFSETQRNKGNFPGRFSGRQFSNSRSEMNVSTLELGDSALYLCASSLGGRQGTNTEAFFGQGTRLTVV.

This clone was counted between two and nine times. The chain links TRBV4-1 to TRBJ1-2; possible D gene TRBD1, 6 bases. Trimming took off 5 bases at V and 4 bases at J, with 26 bases between the two ends. The CDR3 is 18 amino acids. Germline V gene lookup returns CDR1 MGHRA and CDR2 YSYEKL. CDR3 coding DNA: TGCGCCAGCAGCGTATTACAATCCGGGACGGCGGGGGCCTATGGCTACACCTTC. Protein: CASSVLQSGTAGAYGYTF.

The genes are TRBV18 and TRBJ2-1; a possible D gene is TRBD2 (6 bases). The CDR3 runs 14 residues. Germline loops: CDR1 KGHSH, CDR2 LQKENI. V was trimmed by 3 bases and J by 2 bases, leaving 8 bases between them. The CDR3 coding sequence is TGTGCCAGCTCACCGGGGGGAACCTACAATGAGCAGTTCTTC. Protein: CASSPGGTYNEQFF.

The chain links TRBV5-8 to TRBJ1-5; no clear D. V shed 0 bases and J shed 5 bases, with 12 bases lying between them. Germline-derived CDR1 and CDR2 are SGHTS and YDEGEE. The CDR3 spans 15 residues. In DNA form, the CDR3 reads TGTGCCAGCAGCTTGGGGGAGGCCCCCGATCAGCCCCAGCATTTT. Its protein product is CASSLGEAPDQPQHF.

This chain links TRBV10-3 with TRBJ1-3, with 7 bases lining up with TRBD1. This CDR3 has 15 residues. J gave up 3 bases and V 7 bases, and 9 bases lay outside the gene matches. Germline CDR1 ENHRY, CDR2 SYGVKD. In nucleotides, the CDR3 is TGTGCCATCAACCCGACAGGGCAAGGTGGAAACACCATATATTTT. Translating gives CAINPTGQGGNTIYF.

The rearrangement joins TRBV6-5 to TRBJ2-7; D is ambiguous. This CDR3 spans 12 amino acids. CDR1 is MNHEY, CDR2 SVGAGI, per germline. Trimming took off 5 bases at V and 4 bases at J, with 9 bases between the two ends. CDR3 DNA: TGTGCCAGCAGTCACCGGTCGTACGAGCAGTACTTC. Protein product: CASSHRSYEQYF.

This clone was counted between two and nine times. This chain links TRBV27 with TRBJ1-1, with D maybe TRBD1 (5 bases). The V and J ends lost 0 bases and 4 bases respectively, with 12 bases between them. The CDR3 length is 15 residues. Germline V gives CDR1 MNHEY, CDR2 SMNVEV (reference sequence). The CDR3 DNA reads TGTGCCAGCAGTTTATCGTGGCAGGGTGGCACTGAAGCTTTCTTT. Translation gives CASSLSWQGGTEAFF.

The V call is TRBV7-9, the J call TRBJ2-6; D not resolved. Germline V lookup: CDR1 SEHNR, CDR2 FQNEAQ (reference sequence). This CDR3 is built from 15 residues. V was pared by 4 bases and J by 2 bases, with 9 bases between. CDR3 sequence reads: CASSWSRAGANVLTF. In nucleotides, the CDR3 is TGTGCCAGCAGCTGGAGCAGAGCTGGGGCCAACGTCCTGACTTTC. The whole variable domain, filled in from reference TRBV7-9 and TRBJ2-6, reads DTGVSQNPRHKITKRGQNVTFRCDPISEHNRLYWYRQTLGQGPEFLTYFQNEAQLEKSRLLSDRFSAERPKGSFSTLEIQRTEQGDSAMYLCASSWSRAGANVLTFGAGSRLTVL.

Concerning this clone itself: One end of the junction fails to match germline, which may point to a read error. The chain is built from TRBV7-9 and TRBJ1-1, with D unclear. The CDR3 extends over 13 amino acids. Germline CDR1 SEHNR, CDR2 FQNEAQ (reference sequence). The CDR3 DNA sequence: TGTTCCAGCAGCTGGTCAGGGAACACTGAAGCTTTCTTT. Its protein is CSSSWSGNTEAFF.

This clone turned up a few times. The J gene is TRBJ2-5, the V gene TRBV5-1; maybe TRBD2 (6 bases). Trimming removed 6 bases from V and 4 bases from J, with 19 bases in between. There are 15 residues in the CDR3. Germline V gene sequence: CDR1 SGHRS, CDR2 YFSETQ. The CDR3: CASTLIGSGRETQYF. For the CDR3, the DNA is TGCGCCAGCACCCTGATCGGGAGTGGGCGAGAGACCCAGTACTTC.

This clone was counted between two and nine times. The chain has TRBV6-4 and TRBJ2-7, with 10 bases fitting TRBD2. Trimming took 7 bases from V and 1 from J; bases not matched to a gene: 7. The CDR3 consists of 15 residues. Germline V gene lookup returns CDR1 MRHNA and CDR2 SNTAGT. The CDR3 loop is CASNTLAGQSYEQYF. The CDR3 nucleotides are TGTGCCAGCAACACACTAGCGGGGCAATCCTACGAGCAGTACTTC.